This entry lists 2 T cell receptor beta chains sequenced from one sample in a study of T cell responses to AZD1222 COVID-19 vaccine. Produced via immunoSEQ multiplex PCR; TCRdb's table is partial and in-frame only. The profile shows 110,000 to 150,000 clones, 89% of them singletons. Specimen: peripheral blood, collected on day 0 of AZD1222 vaccination. These receptors were taken from an adult in good health.

This rearrangement joins TRBV19 to TRBJ1-2, with D maybe TRBD1 (6 bases). This CDR3 spans 15 amino acids. Germline V gene data show CDR1 as LNHDA and CDR2 as SQIVND (reference sequence). With 5 bases removed from V and 5 bases from J, the gap between germline ends came to 18 bases. Written as DNA, the CDR3 is TGTGCCAGTAGTCCGGACAGCCCCGGAATGTATGGCTACACCTTC. Its protein is CASSPDSPGMYGYTF.

For this clone: One end of the junction fails to match germline, which may point to a read error. This rearrangement joins TRBV7-7 to TRBJ2-5, with TRBD2 matching 8 bases. The V gene's germline CDR1 is SSHAT and CDR2 FNYEAQ (reference sequence). CDR3 size: 14 residues. The CDR3 DNA follows: TGTGCTAGCAGCTTAAGCGGGGGCCGAGAGACCCAGTACTTC. It translates to CASSLSGGRETQYF.